Reported below is one TCR beta chain. The CDR3 covers 15 residues. Germline V gene sequence: CDR1 LNHDA, CDR2 SQIVND (reference sequence). The V end lost 0 bases, the J end lost 5 bases, and 11 bases lay between the germline ends. The data were taken from a study of blood T cell repertoires in COVID-19. Original analysis: Using reference gene primer amplification, nucleated cell counts were estimated. Produced via immunoSEQ multiplex PCR; TCRdb's table is partial and in-frame only. That table supplies the V and J calls and clone size; D and trimming were determined from the DNA. The sample includes hundreds of thousands of clones, 87% of them seen just once.

The receptor was isolated from a man aged 55 to 70 who had recovered from COVID-19. The sequenced material came from peripheral blood. This rearrangement joins TRBV19 to TRBJ1-5; no clear D. The CDR3 is CASSIDGLTYQPQHF. The CDR3 DNA is TGTGCCAGTAGTATAGATGGCCTTACATATCAGCCCCAGCATTTT.